The 11 T cell receptor beta chains below all came from one sample that was sequenced in a study of blood T cell repertoires in COVID-19. Generated by immunoSEQ multiplex PCR, the TCRdb table keeps only in-frame clones and is missing some. The data contain some 200,000 clones, roughly four fifths of them singletons. Material: peripheral blood. The receptors come from a middle-aged woman with acute or convalescent COVID-19.

This chain uses TRBV24-1 with TRBJ2-2; 9 nucleotides line up with TRBD2. Looked up from germline, CDR1 is KGHDR and CDR2 is SFDVKD. The V gene end was trimmed by 2 bases and the J gene end by 0 bases; junction bases not matched to a gene: 3. CDR3 length: 17 residues. As DNA, the CDR3 is TGTGCCACCAGTGATTGGGGACTAGCTCCGAACACCGGGGAGCTGTTTTTT. Translation gives CATSDWGLAPNTGELFF.

J is TRBJ1-5 and V is TRBV7-9; a weak D match, TRBD1 (5 bases). Trimming pared 1 base from V and 5 bases from J, leaving 18 bases between. This CDR3 spans 17 amino acids. The germline gives CDR1 SEHNR, CDR2 FQNEAQ (reference sequence). CDR3 sequence reads: CASSLGRGQVRHQPQHF. The CDR3 DNA is TGTGCCAGCAGCTTAGGGAGGGGCCAAGTACGACATCAGCCCCAGCATTTT.

This chain's CDR3 is CASSDLGRSSYNEQFF. In DNA, the CDR3 is TGTGCCAGCAGCGACCTCGGGAGGAGCTCCTACAATGAGCAGTTCTTC. The chain couples TRBV7-2 to TRBJ2-1, with 7 bases fitting TRBD2. Per the germline V gene, CDR1 is SGHTA and CDR2 is FQGNSA. This CDR3 is built from 16 residues. V lost 5 bases to trimming and J lost 0 bases; unmatched junction nucleotides: 7. Using reference TRBV7-2 and TRBJ2-1 for the parts outside the CDR3, the full variable domain is GAGVSQSPSNKVTEKGKDVELRCDPISGHTALYWYRQSLGQGLEFLIYFQGNSAPDKSGLPSDRFSAERTGGSVSTLTIQRTQQEDSAVYLCASSDLGRSSYNEQFFGPGTRLTVL.

A single count supports this clone. The chain links TRBV5-1 to TRBJ1-1; 7 positions match TRBD1. The V gene's germline CDR1 is SGHRS and CDR2 YFSETQ. This CDR3 comprises 15 residues. Trimming at V came to 0 bases and at J to 4 bases, leaving 6 bases not matched to a gene. CDR3 DNA sequence: TGCGCCAGCAGCTTGGCCAAGACAGGGCCCACTGAAGCTTTCTTT. Amino acid sequence: CASSLAKTGPTEAFF.

The J gene is TRBJ1-1, the V gene TRBV15; no clear D gene. This CDR3 is 14 amino acids long. Germline-derived CDR1 and CDR2 are LNHNV and YYDKDF (reference sequence). Between the trimmed V and J ends, which lost 0 bases and 2 bases, there was a span of 7 bases. The CDR3 spells CATSRDRVNTEAFF. The CDR3 coding sequence is TGTGCCACCAGCAGAGATCGGGTTAACACTGAAGCTTTCTTT.

The chain carries TRBV5-4 and TRBJ2-1; D not resolved. Germline V CDR1 and CDR2: SGHNT, YYREEE (reference sequence). V lost 1 base and J lost 6, with 8 bases in between. CDR3 length: 13 amino acids. The CDR3 sequence: CASSLKTRNEQFF. The CDR3 DNA reads as TGTGCCAGCAGCTTGAAAACGCGCAATGAGCAGTTCTTC. Full variable domain (missing parts from reference TRBV5-4 and TRBJ2-1): ETGVTQSPTHLIKTRGQQVTLRCSSQSGHNTVSWYQQALGQGPQFIFQYYREEENGRGNFPPRFSGLQFPNYSSELNVNALELDDSALYLCASSLKTRNEQFFGPGTRLTVL.

The genes are TRBV18 and TRBJ2-3; 9 bases line up with TRBD2. This CDR3 contains 15 residues. Trimming at V came to 1 base and at J to 4 bases, leaving 3 bases not matched to a gene. The germline V gene has CDR1 KGHSH and CDR2 LQKENI. CDR3 sequence: CASSPRGGAPDTQYF. CDR3 nucleotides: TGTGCCAGCTCACCACGCGGGGGGGCACCAGATACGCAGTATTTT.

The chain uses TRBV19 and TRBJ2-1, with TRBD2 matching 9 bases. The trim removed 3 bases at V and 9 bases at J, leaving 12 bases unmatched. The CDR3 sequence is 16 residues long. In germline, CDR1 is LNHDA, CDR2 SQIVND (reference sequence). The CDR3 DNA follows: TGTGCCAGTAGTATTGGCGTTGCGGGAGGGCCCGGTGAGCAGTTCTTC. Its protein is CASSIGVAGGPGEQFF.

The rearrangement uses TRBV19 and TRBJ2-6; D might be TRBD1 (5 bases). Germline loops: CDR1 LNHDA, CDR2 SQIVND (reference sequence). Trimming took 6 bases from V and 1 from J, leaving 7 bases between them. The CDR3 length is 14 residues. The CDR3 loop is CASSWTSGANVLTF. CDR3 bases: TGTGCCAGTAGCTGGACATCTGGGGCCAACGTCCTGACTTTC. The whole variable domain, filled in from reference TRBV19 and TRBJ2-6, reads DGGITQSPKYLFRKEGQNVTLSCEQNLNHDAMYWYRQDPGQGLRLIYYSQIVNDFQKGDIAEGYSVSREKKESFPLTVTSAQKNPTAFYLCASSWTSGANVLTFGAGSRLTVL.

This chain uses TRBV4-3 with TRBJ2-3; D ambiguous. Germline V gene sequence: CDR1 LGHNA, CDR2 YSLEER. V lost 0 bases and J 1 base, leaving 8 bases between the germline ends. CDR3 length: 15 amino acids. The CDR3 spells CASSQDRRGTDTQYF. In nucleotides, the CDR3 is TGCGCCAGCAGCCAAGATCGCCGGGGCACAGATACGCAGTATTTT.

The chain has TRBV13 and TRBJ1-1, with TRBD1 as a possible D gene (5 bases). Deletions cut 6 bases from V and 0 bases from J, with 11 bases between. The CDR3 extends over 14 amino acids. The V gene's germline CDR1 is PRHDT and CDR2 FYEKMQ (reference sequence). The CDR3 here is CASRAGSMNTEAFF. Written as DNA, the CDR3 is TGTGCCAGCAGGGCAGGGTCGATGAACACTGAAGCTTTCTTT.